This TCR beta chain derives from a study of T-cell memory formation after mild COVID-19. TCRdb reprocessed the 5' RACE reads with MiXCR, giving one entry per CDR3 protein. The sample lists approximately 270,000 distinct CDR3 sequences; about 17% were seen once. This CDR3 spans 15 amino acids. Per germline, CDR1 SGHVS and CDR2 FNYEAQ. The V end lost 5 bases, the J end lost 1 base, and 14 bases lay between the germline ends. Note on this clonotype: Its antigen remains unknown.

General study points: Later expanders leaned toward CD4+, whereas clones contracting from day 15 to 85 were balanced CD4/CD8.

The rearrangement joins TRBV7-6 to TRBJ1-1, with D maybe TRBD1 (5 bases). The sequencing input was PBMCs or a T cell subset sorted from them (not recorded which). This TCR was recovered from a man younger than 30 who had mild COVID-19 (a few samples of this study predate the infection). Cell type and time point are not known. This chain's CDR3 is CASSTNRLENTEAFF. The CDR3 region has the DNA TGTGCCAGCAGCACCAACAGGTTGGAGAACACTGAAGCTTTCTTT.